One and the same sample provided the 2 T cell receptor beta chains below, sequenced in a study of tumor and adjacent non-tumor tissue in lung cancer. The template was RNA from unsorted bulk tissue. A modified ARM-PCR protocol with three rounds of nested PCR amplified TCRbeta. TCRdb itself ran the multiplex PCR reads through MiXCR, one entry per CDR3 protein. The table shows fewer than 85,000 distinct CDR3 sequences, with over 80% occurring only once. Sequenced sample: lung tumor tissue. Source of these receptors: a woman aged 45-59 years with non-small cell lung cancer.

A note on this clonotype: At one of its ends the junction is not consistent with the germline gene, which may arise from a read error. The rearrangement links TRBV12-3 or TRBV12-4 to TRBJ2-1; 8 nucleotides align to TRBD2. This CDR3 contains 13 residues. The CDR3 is CASRRGDPYEPFF. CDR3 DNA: TGCGCCAGCAGGCGGGGGGACCCCTACGAGCCGTTCTTC.

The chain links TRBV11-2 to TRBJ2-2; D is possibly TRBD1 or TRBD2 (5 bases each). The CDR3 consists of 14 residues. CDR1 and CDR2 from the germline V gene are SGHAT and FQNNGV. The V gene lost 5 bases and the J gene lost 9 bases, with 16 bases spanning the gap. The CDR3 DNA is TGTGCCAGCAGCCGGGACCTAGTGGAGAGGGAGCTGTTTTTT. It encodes CASSRDLVERELFF. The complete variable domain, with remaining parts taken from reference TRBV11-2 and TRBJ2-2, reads EAGVAQSPRYKIIEKRQSVAFWCNPISGHATLYWYQQILGQGPKLLIQFQNNGVVDDSQLPKDRFSAERLKGVDSTLKIQPAKLEDSAVYLCASSRDLVERELFFGEGSRLTVL.